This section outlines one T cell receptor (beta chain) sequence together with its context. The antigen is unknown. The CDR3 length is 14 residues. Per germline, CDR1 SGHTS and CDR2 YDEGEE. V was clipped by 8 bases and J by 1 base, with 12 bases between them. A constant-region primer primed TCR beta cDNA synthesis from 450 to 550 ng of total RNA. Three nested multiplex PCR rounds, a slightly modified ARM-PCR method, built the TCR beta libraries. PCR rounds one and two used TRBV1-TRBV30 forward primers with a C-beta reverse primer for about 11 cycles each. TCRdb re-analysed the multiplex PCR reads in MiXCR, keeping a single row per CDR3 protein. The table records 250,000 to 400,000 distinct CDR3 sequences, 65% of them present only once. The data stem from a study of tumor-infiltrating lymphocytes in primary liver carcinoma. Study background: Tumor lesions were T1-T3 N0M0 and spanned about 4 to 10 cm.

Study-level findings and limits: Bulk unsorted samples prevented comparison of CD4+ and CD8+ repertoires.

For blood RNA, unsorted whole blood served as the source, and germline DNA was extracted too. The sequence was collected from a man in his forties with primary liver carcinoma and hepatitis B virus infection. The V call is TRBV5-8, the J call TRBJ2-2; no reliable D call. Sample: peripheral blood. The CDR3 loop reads CASGENVNTGELFF. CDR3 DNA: TGTGCCAGTGGAGAGAACGTGAACACCGGGGAGCTGTTTTTT.